This record looks at one TCR beta chain sequence and its context. The clone's antigen remains unknown. No base qualities exist here, and no much larger clone lies one base off it. The source of the sample is a study of blood T cell repertoires in COVID-19 (dated by TCRdb to the early 2020s). Context from the whole study: Samples covering the acute and convalescent phases of COVID-19 were provided by collaborators in the United States, Italy and Spain. Samples came from the ongoing ImmuneRACE study (first 160 participants) plus 1,254 subjects from 6 global collaborators. The prospective study material was composed of cDNA or gDNA derived from T cells, B-cell-depleted T cells, or PBMCs. Subjects who had been exposed to COVID-19, were actively infected with it, or had recovered from it provided the deeply sampled blood TCRbeta repertoires that made up the dataset. Where HLA class I and class II types were available, the types were taken from metadata supplied by the sample provider, not from assay-based typing. The repertoires were made available in a free public database intended to serve as a resource for research on the immune response to SARS-CoV-2. A de-identified subject ID, COVID-19 status, age in years and sex were almost always included in the sample metadata. The research as a whole found: Clinical and demographic metadata were provided uncurated, with the amount varying by source and participant.

Whole blood was collected in K2EDTA tubes by collaborating institutions according to the institutions' own protocols. For TCRbeta analysis, collaborators shipped samples in one of three forms: frozen whole blood, isolated PBMCs, or DNA extracted from either of those sample types. The CDR3 runs 16 amino acids, cysteine and phenylalanine included. Only CDR3 DNA is held: 48 bases, read in frame from base 1. V and J are trimmed by 4 bases and 3 bases, and the gene matches miss 9 bases of the junction. From the germline V gene (reference sequence), CDR1 is SGHNT and CDR2 is YYREEE. TCRbeta CDR3 regions were amplified from genomic DNA using the immunoSEQ Assay, a bias-controlled multiplex PCR. Concerning the study's data processing: Nucleated cell counts per sample were estimated from amplification of reference gene primers within the assay. Sequence reads were collapsed and filtered to measure the absolute abundance of every unique TCRbeta CDR3 rearrangement. For each sample, productive Simpson clonality was calculated as the square root of Simpson's diversity index across productive rearrangements. TCRdb mirrors the immuneACCESS table, restricted to in-frame sequences. Some clones are absent from its copies; in checked studies, under half trace to an unresolved V gene, and the reason for the others is unknown. The V and J calls and the clone size are those of that table, but D and trimming were determined from the DNA. The sample table records roughly 75,000 clones; approximately 87% of these occur just once. The ten largest clones capture 17% of the sample.

The TCR comes from a man aged 80 or over in a cohort sampled during active COVID-19. Here the chain combines TRBV5-4 and TRBJ2-1; 8 nucleotides in the junction match TRBD1. Sequenced: peripheral blood. The nucleotide sequence is given as TGTGCCAGCAGCCGGACAGGGCTAGAGGTCTACAATGAGCAGTTCTTC. Its translation reads: CASSRTGLEVYNEQFF. With all but the CDR3 taken from the reference TRBV5-4 and TRBJ2-1 genes, the full variable domain is: ETGVTQSPTHLIKTRGQQVTLRCSSQSGHNTVSWYQQALGQGPQFIFQYYREEENGRGNFPPRFSGLQFPNYSSELNVNALELDDSALYLCASSRTGLEVYNEQFFGPGTRLTVL.